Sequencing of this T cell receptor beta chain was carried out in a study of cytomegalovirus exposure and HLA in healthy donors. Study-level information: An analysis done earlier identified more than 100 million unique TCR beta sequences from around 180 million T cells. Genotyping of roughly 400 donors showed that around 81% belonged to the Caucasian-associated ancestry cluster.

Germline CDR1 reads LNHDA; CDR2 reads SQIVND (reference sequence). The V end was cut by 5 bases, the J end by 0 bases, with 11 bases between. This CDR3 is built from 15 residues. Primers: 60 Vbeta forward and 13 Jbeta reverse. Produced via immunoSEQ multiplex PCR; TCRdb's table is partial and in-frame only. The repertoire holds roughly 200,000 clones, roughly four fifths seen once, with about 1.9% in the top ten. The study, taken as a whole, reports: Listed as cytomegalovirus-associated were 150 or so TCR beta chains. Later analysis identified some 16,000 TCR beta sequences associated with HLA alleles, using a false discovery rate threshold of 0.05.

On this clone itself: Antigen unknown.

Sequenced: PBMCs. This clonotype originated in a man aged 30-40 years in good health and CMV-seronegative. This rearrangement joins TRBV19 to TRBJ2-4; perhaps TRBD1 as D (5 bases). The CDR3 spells CASSGVGAAKNIQYF. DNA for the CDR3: TGTGCCAGTAGTGGGGTTGGGGCAGCCAAAAACATTCAGTACTTC.